The 2 T cell receptor beta chains listed next were all sequenced from one sample in a study of identical twins (dated by TCRdb to the mid-2010s). The library was produced with 5' RACE. The data were produced on an Illumina HiSeq 2000. Using fastp trimming at Q25 and MiXCR clonotype assembly, TCRdb reanalyzed the public sequencing data and kept in-frame beta chains. Entries are consolidated by CDR3 protein sequence, retaining the most common genes and DNA. Here the sample has some 300,000 distinct CDR3 sequences; about 12% occur a single time. Clones ranked in the top ten supply approximately 7.6% of the sample. Separately, the same data were catalogued under a study of yellow fever vaccine responses in identical twins.

Sequencing input: CD8+ T cells sorted from blood. Receptors originate from a woman between 18 and 30 years old in good health.

The sample holds a few counts of this clonotype. This chain uses TRBV7-9 with TRBJ2-3; D possibly corresponds to TRBD2 (5 bases). V was trimmed by 5 bases and J by 0 bases, leaving 12 bases between them. The CDR3 runs to 15 residues. Germline CDR1 SEHNR, CDR2 FQNEAQ (reference sequence). The CDR3: CASSVAGPSTDTQYF. The DNA for the CDR3 is TGTGCCAGCAGCGTCGCGGGCCCTAGCACAGATACGCAGTATTTT.

Here the CDR3 reads CASSDHSWGRGANVLTF. CDR3 DNA: TGCGCCAGCAGTGACCACTCGTGGGGGCGGGGGGCCAACGTCCTGACTTTC. V usage is TRBV10-2 and J usage is TRBJ2-6; TRBD1 might be the D (6 bases). V lost 3 bases and J 4 bases, leaving 16 bases between the germline ends. Germline loops: CDR1 WSHSY, CDR2 SAAADI. The CDR3 is 17 amino acids.